Below, 13 T cell receptor beta chains from the same sample are listed, as sequenced in a study of Graves' ophthalmopathy and Graves' hyperthyroidism. TCR beta CDR3 regions were amplified from RNA transcripts. First-round RT-PCR used HTBI primers; second-round multiplex PCR followed. TCRdb used MiXCR to reprocess the multiplex PCR reads, holding one entry per CDR3 protein. The data show 1 million to 1.3 million distinct CDR3 sequences, about 38% seen once. Material for sequencing was peripheral blood or thyroid tissue (not recorded which). The receptors originated from an adult man with Graves' hyperthyroidism.

The chain carries TRBV27 and TRBJ1-2; D not resolved. The ends were cut back, 0 bases at V and 1 base at J, with 12 bases in the middle. From germline, CDR1 is MNHEY and CDR2 SMNVEV (reference sequence). The CDR3 spans 16 residues. The CDR3 protein is CASSLSPGPVNYGYTF. CDR3 nucleotide sequence: TGTGCCAGCAGTTTATCTCCCGGACCTGTTAACTATGGCTACACCTTC.

The chain uses TRBV5-6 and TRBJ1-2; 7 positions agree with TRBD1. In germline, CDR1 is SGHDT, CDR2 YYEEEE. The length of the CDR3 is 17 residues. The V gene end was trimmed by 0 bases and the J gene end by 1 base; junction bases not matched to a gene: 9. The CDR3 coding sequence is TGTGCCAGCAGCTTGGCGGGGGGACAGAAGAATAACTATGGCTACACCTTC. As protein: CASSLAGGQKNNYGYTF.

This rearrangement joins TRBV7-2 to TRBJ2-7, with TRBD2 matching over 11 bases. Germline V lookup: CDR1 SGHTA, CDR2 FQGNSA. The ends lost 5 bases at V and 6 bases at J; junction bases unmatched: 6. The CDR3 contains 14 residues. CDR3 loop: CASSQGGTSGEQYF. The DNA of the CDR3 is TGTGCCAGCAGCCAAGGGGGGACTAGCGGCGAGCAGTACTTC.

CDR3 in amino acids: CASRHRDRSYEQYF. CDR3 in DNA: TGTGCCAGCAGACATAGGGACCGATCCTACGAGCAGTACTTC. The genes are TRBV9 and TRBJ2-7; D may correspond to TRBD1 or TRBD2 (5 bases each). There are 14 residues in the CDR3. Germline CDR1 and CDR2: SGDLS and YYNGEE. The V gene lost 5 bases and the J gene lost 1 base, with 13 bases spanning the gap. Full variable domain (remainder filled in from reference TRBV9 and TRBJ2-7): DSGVTQTPKHLITATGQRVTLRCSPRSGDLSVYWYQQSLDQGLQFLIQYYNGEERAKGNILERFSAQQFPDLHSELNLSSLELGDSALYFCASRHRDRSYEQYFGPGTRLTVT.

V and J are TRBV3-1 and TRBJ2-2; D is unresolved. The germline CDR1 and CDR2 sequences are LGHDT and YNNKEL (reference sequence). The V end lost 9 bases, the J end lost 0 bases, and 8 bases lay between the germline ends. This CDR3 has 13 residues. The CDR3 coding sequence is TGTGCCAGTACCCGACCGAACACCGGGGAGCTGTTTTTT. Its translation is CASTRPNTGELFF.

This clonotype was picked up many times. The chain joins TRBV29-1 to TRBJ2-7; 7 nucleotides match TRBD1. The CDR3 consists of 14 residues. The J segment lost 2 bases and the V segment lost 4 bases, leaving 8 bases of the junction unmatched. Germline V gene lookup returns CDR1 SQVTM and CDR2 ANQGSEA. CDR3 DNA: TGCAGCGTTGGGGCCCGGACAGGCGCCTACGAGCAGTACTTC. Translating it yields CSVGARTGAYEQYF.

This clonotype was seen only a few times. V usage is TRBV20-1 and J usage is TRBJ1-2, with TRBD1 matching 7 bases. CDR1 and CDR2 (germline): DFQATT, SNEGSKA (reference sequence). The length of the CDR3 is 19 residues. The V and J ends lost 6 bases and 7 bases, in that order; junction bases with no gene match: 29. As DNA, the CDR3 is TGCAGTGCCATAGACCCCATTCGGACGAGATCACCGGGGACAGTTGGCTACACCTTC. This sequence encodes CSAIDPIRTRSPGTVGYTF.

This clonotype was counted many times. This sequence joins TRBV10-3 and TRBJ1-2, with a weak D call TRBD1 (6 bases). CDR1 and CDR2 (germline): ENHRY, SYGVKD. The V end was cut by 2 bases, the J end by 6 bases, with 19 bases between. This CDR3 has 16 residues. The CDR3 nucleotides read TGTGCCATCAGTGAGCGCGGACAAACGGGGGCGGATGGCTACACCTTC. It is translated as CAISERGQTGADGYTF.

The chain has TRBV7-2 and TRBJ2-2; 14 bases agree with TRBD2. Germline V gene sequence: CDR1 SGHTA, CDR2 FQGNSA. V lost 6 bases and J lost 2; bases outside the gene matches: 8. This CDR3 is built from 18 residues. The CDR3 nucleotides read TGTGCCAGCAGTTTGACTAGCGGGGGGGCCGTTAACACCGGGGAGCTGTTTTTT. It encodes CASSLTSGGAVNTGELFF.

The chain employs TRBV4-3 and TRBJ2-7; perhaps TRBD2 as D (6 bases). V lost 0 bases to trimming and J lost 9 bases, with 15 bases between them. The CDR3 totals 14 residues. Germline V gene lookup returns CDR1 LGHNA and CDR2 YSLEER. In nucleotides, the CDR3 is TGCGCCAGCAGCCAAGATGGGGGGTCGGATTGGCAGTACTTC. It translates to CASSQDGGSDWQYF.

This clonotype came up a few times. The rearrangement joins TRBV24-1 to TRBJ2-5; D not resolved. The germline V gene encodes CDR1 KGHDR and CDR2 SFDVKD. Deletions cut 4 bases from V and 6 bases from J, with 8 bases between. The CDR3 length is 12 residues. The CDR3 loop reads CATSDPAKTQYF. The CDR3 nucleotides are TGTGCCACCAGTGACCCCGCGAAGACCCAGTACTTC.

The chain couples TRBV10-3 to TRBJ1-1; D gene uncertain. Trimming took 7 bases from V and 2 from J, leaving 11 bases between them. CDR1 is ENHRY and CDR2 is SYGVKD in the germline V gene. CDR3 size: 13 residues. The CDR3 loop is CAIKEVDNTEAFF. In nucleotides, the CDR3 is TGTGCCATCAAGGAGGTAGACAACACTGAAGCTTTCTTT.

This clonotype was counted between two and nine times. The chain is built from TRBV10-2 and TRBJ1-2; no clear D gene. Germline V CDR1 and CDR2: WSHSY, SAAADI. The CDR3 has 13 amino acids. V dropped 2 bases and J dropped 6 bases, with 10 bases sitting between them. This CDR3 is CASSERVLNGYTF. The CDR3 coding sequence is TGCGCCAGCAGTGAGAGGGTTTTGAATGGCTACACCTTC.